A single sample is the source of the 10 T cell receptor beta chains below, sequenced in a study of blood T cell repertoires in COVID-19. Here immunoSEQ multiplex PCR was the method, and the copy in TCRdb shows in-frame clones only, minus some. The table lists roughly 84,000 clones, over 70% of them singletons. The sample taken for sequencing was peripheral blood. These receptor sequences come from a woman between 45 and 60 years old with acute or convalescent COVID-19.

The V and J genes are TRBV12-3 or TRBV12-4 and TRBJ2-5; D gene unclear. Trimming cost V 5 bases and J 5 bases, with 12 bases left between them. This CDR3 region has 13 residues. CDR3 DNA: TGTGCCAGCAGTGTCGGAGAGAAGGAGACCCAGTACTTC. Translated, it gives CASSVGEKETQYF.

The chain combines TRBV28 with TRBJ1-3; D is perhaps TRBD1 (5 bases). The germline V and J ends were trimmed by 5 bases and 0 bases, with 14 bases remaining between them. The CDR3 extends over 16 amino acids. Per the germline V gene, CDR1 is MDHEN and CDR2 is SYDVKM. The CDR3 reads CASSPAGPHSGNTIYF. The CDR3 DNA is TGTGCCAGCAGTCCCGCGGGACCGCACTCTGGAAACACCATATATTTT.

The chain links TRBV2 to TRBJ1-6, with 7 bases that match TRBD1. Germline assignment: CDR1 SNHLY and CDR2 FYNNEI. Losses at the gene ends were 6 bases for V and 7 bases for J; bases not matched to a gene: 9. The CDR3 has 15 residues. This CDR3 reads CASSSRTGGNSPLHF. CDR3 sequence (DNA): TGTGCCAGCAGCAGTCGGACAGGCGGGAATTCACCCCTCCACTTT.

The CDR3 here is CASSERQGDYGYTF. The CDR3 DNA sequence: TGTGCCAGCAGTGAGAGACAGGGGGACTATGGCTACACCTTC. This chain joins TRBV2 and TRBJ1-2, with 9 nucleotides matching TRBD1. J lost 3 bases, V lost 3 bases, and 2 bases had no gene match. The germline CDR1 and CDR2 sequences are SNHLY and FYNNEI. CDR3 length: 14 residues.

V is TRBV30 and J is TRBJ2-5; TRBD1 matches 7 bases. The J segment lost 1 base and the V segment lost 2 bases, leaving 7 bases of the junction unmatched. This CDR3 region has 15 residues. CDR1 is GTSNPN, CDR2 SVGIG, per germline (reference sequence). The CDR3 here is CAWSPTTGPQETQYF. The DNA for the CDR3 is TGTGCCTGGAGTCCCACGACAGGGCCCCAAGAGACCCAGTACTTC.

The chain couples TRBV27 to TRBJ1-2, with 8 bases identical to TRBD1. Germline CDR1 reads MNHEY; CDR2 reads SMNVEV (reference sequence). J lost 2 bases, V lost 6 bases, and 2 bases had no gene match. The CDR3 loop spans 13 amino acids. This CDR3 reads CASRGQGNYGYTF. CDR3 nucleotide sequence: TGTGCCAGCAGAGGACAGGGAAACTATGGCTACACCTTC.

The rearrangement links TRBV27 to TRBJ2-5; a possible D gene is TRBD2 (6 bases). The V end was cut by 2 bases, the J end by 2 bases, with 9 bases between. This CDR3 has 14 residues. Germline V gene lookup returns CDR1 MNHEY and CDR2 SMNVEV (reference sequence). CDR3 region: CASSLAGLQETQYF. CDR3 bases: TGTGCCAGCAGTTTAGCGGGGCTACAAGAGACCCAGTACTTC.

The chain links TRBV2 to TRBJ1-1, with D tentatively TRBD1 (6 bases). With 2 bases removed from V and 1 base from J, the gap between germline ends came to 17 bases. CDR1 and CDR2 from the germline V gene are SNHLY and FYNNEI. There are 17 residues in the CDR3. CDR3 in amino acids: CASSEPYTQGTNTEAFF. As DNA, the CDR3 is TGTGCCAGCAGTGAACCCTACACCCAGGGGACGAACACTGAAGCTTTCTTT.

This CDR3 is CASPGQGIKEKLFF. In DNA form, the CDR3 reads TGTGCCAGCCCCGGACAGGGGATAAAGGAAAAACTGTTTTTT. V and J are TRBV27 and TRBJ1-4; 9 nucleotides line up with TRBD1. CDR3 size: 14 residues. CDR1 is MNHEY and CDR2 is SMNVEV in the germline V gene (reference sequence). V lost 8 bases, J lost 8 bases, and 9 bases stayed unmatched.

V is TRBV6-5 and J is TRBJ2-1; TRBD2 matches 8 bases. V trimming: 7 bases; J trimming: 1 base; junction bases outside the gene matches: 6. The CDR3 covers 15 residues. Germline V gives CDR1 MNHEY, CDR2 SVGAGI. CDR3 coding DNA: TGTGCCAGCACCCGGAGCGGGGGATCCTACAATGAGCAGTTCTTC. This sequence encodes CASTRSGGSYNEQFF.